This passage covers 26 T cell receptor beta chains from one sample sequenced in a study of shared clonotypes between healthy human individuals. The table came from immunoSEQ multiplex PCR; TCRdb's copy has only in-frame clones and leaves some out. There are approximately 2.4 million clones in the sample; approximately 94% occur only once, and over 0.1% lies in the top ten. Sequencing was done on a sample of naive CD4+ T cells sorted from blood. Indicated subset: CD45RA+ positively selected. These receptors originate from a man between 18 and 35 years old in good health.

The gene calls are TRBV18 and TRBJ1-6, with a possible D match to TRBD1 (5 bases). The germline V and J ends were trimmed by 6 bases and 13 bases, with 19 bases remaining between them. CDR3 length: 14 residues. Germline lookup yields CDR1 KGHSH and CDR2 LQKENI. CDR3 region: CASSTGAFSVPLHF. DNA of the CDR3: TGTGCCAGCTCGACCGGGGCTTTCTCGGTCCCCCTCCACTTT.

The chain combines TRBV11-3 with TRBJ2-7, with 9 bases identical to TRBD2. V lost 5 bases, J lost 2 bases, and 10 bases stayed unmatched. CDR1 is SGHNT, CDR2 YENEEA, per germline. CDR3 length equals 16 residues. The CDR3 region is CASSLLGGGEAYEQYF. In DNA form, the CDR3 reads TGTGCCAGCAGCCTCCTTGGCGGGGGGGAAGCCTACGAGCAGTACTTC.

This chain links TRBV27 with TRBJ2-7, with TRBD2 matching over 14 bases. The CDR3 spans 14 residues. The V segment lost 6 bases and the J segment 3 bases; nucleotides outside the gene matches: 1. CDR1 MNHEY and CDR2 SMNVEV come from the germline V gene (reference sequence). The CDR3 spells CASRGLAGVYEQYF. Here the CDR3 DNA reads TGTGCCAGCAGGGGACTAGCGGGGGTCTACGAGCAGTACTTC.

The chain joins TRBV27 to TRBJ1-6; tentative D call: TRBD1 (5 bases). Trimming shortened V by 5 bases and J by 9 bases, and 17 bases separated the two germline ends. This CDR3 is built from 15 residues. CDR1 and CDR2 from the germline V gene are MNHEY and SMNVEV (reference sequence). CDR3 residues: CASSQRFAGGSPLHF. The CDR3, as DNA: TGTGCCAGCAGTCAAAGGTTTGCGGGGGGTTCACCCCTCCACTTT.

The rearrangement uses TRBV9 and TRBJ2-1; TRBD2 aligns across 11 bases. This CDR3 region has 15 residues. Germline CDR1 and CDR2: SGDLS and YYNGEE. Germline trimming cut 2 bases from V and 6 bases from J; bases unmatched to any gene: 4. The chain's CDR3 is CASSVLAGGRNEQFF. CDR3 DNA: TGTGCCAGCAGCGTTCTAGCGGGGGGCCGCAATGAGCAGTTCTTC.

V and J are TRBV7-2 and TRBJ2-3; TRBD1 is a possible D gene (6 bases). In germline, CDR1 is SGHTA, CDR2 FQGNSA. The germline V and J ends were trimmed by 5 bases and 2 bases, with 11 bases remaining between them. This CDR3 comprises 14 residues. The CDR3: CASSPGVVTDTQYF. Written as DNA, the CDR3 is TGTGCCAGCAGCCCAGGGGTCGTCACAGATACGCAGTATTTT.

V is TRBV11-2 and J is TRBJ1-6, with a tentative D call TRBD1 (6 bases). Germline lookup yields CDR1 SGHAT and CDR2 FQNNGV. With 1 base removed from V and 7 bases from J, the gap between germline ends came to 20 bases. The CDR3 consists of 18 residues. This CDR3 reads CASSLVGLGGLMNSPLHF. DNA for the CDR3: TGTGCCAGCAGCTTAGTAGGTTTAGGGGGGTTAATGAATTCACCCCTCCACTTT. The variable domain in full, completed from reference TRBV11-2 and TRBJ1-6, reads EAGVAQSPRYKIIEKRQSVAFWCNPISGHATLYWYQQILGQGPKLLIQFQNNGVVDDSQLPKDRFSAERLKGVDSTLKIQPAKLEDSAVYLCASSLVGLGGLMNSPLHFGNGTRLTVT.

J is TRBJ2-7 and V is TRBV11-3, with D possibly matching TRBD2 (5 bases). V lost 5 bases and J 2 bases, leaving 10 bases between the germline ends. In germline, CDR1 is SGHNT, CDR2 YENEEA. CDR3 length: 13 amino acids. Here the CDR3 DNA reads TGTGCCAGCAGCCCCCCCGGGACCTACGAGCAGTACTTC. Translating gives CASSPPGTYEQYF.

The rearrangement uses TRBV6-1 and TRBJ2-5; 7 bases fit TRBD2. The CDR3 is 15 amino acids. Germline V lookup: CDR1 MNHNS, CDR2 SASEGT. The trim removed 0 bases at V and 4 bases at J, leaving 5 bases unmatched. Here the CDR3 DNA reads TGTGCCAGCAGTGAAGCGGAGCGGGATCGAGAGACCCAGTACTTC. Residues: CASSEAERDRETQYF.

The rearrangement links TRBV30 to TRBJ1-5, with D possibly matching TRBD1 (6 bases). CDR3 length: 17 residues. Trimming pared 1 base from V and 2 bases from J, leaving 18 bases between. CDR1 and CDR2 from the germline V gene are GTSNPN and SVGIG (reference sequence). Written as DNA, the CDR3 is TGTGCCTGGAGTGATCGATTACAGGGTTCGGGCAATCAGCCCCAGCATTTT. This gives the protein CAWSDRLQGSGNQPQHF.

A single count supports this clone. The rearrangement links TRBV6-1 to TRBJ1-6; 11 bases are a match to TRBD1. Germline CDR1 and CDR2: MNHNS and SASEGT. The CDR3 loop spans 14 amino acids. V was clipped by 7 bases and J by 8 bases; unmatched bases: 4. CDR3 in amino acids: CASTLGQGDSPLHF. CDR3 DNA sequence: TGTGCCAGCACCCTGGGACAGGGGGATTCACCCCTCCACTTT.

CDR3 bases: TGTGCCAGCAGTGGGGGCGGAAGCTATGGCTACACCTTC. As protein: CASSGGGSYGYTF. This chain links TRBV2 with TRBJ1-2, with a weak D call TRBD1 (5 bases). Germline V gene lookup returns CDR1 SNHLY and CDR2 FYNNEI. The CDR3 has 13 amino acids. Trimming left V 4 bases short and J 4 bases short, with 10 bases between.

A note on this clone: This sample includes further DNA sequences coding for the same CDR3. J is TRBJ1-2 and V is TRBV10-1, with 7 bases identical to TRBD1. The CDR3 runs to 13 residues. CDR1 is WNHNN, CDR2 SYGVQD, per germline (reference sequence). The trim removed 0 bases at V and 7 bases at J, leaving 2 bases unmatched. CDR3 loop: CASSESTGSGYTF. The DNA of the CDR3 is TGCGCCAGCAGTGAGTCGACAGGGTCTGGCTACACCTTC.

J is TRBJ2-2 and V is TRBV12-5; 9 bases map to TRBD2. Unmatched junction bases numbered 3, after V lost 2 bases and J lost 5 bases. The germline CDR1 and CDR2 sequences are LGHNT and FRNRAP. This CDR3 region has 15 residues. The CDR3: CASGLFLAGTGELFF. In DNA form, the CDR3 reads TGTGCTAGTGGTTTGTTCCTAGCGGGGACCGGGGAGCTGTTTTTT.

The chain employs TRBV5-5 and TRBJ1-6, with D unclear. V lost 4 bases, J lost 7 bases, and 15 bases lay in between. The CDR3 has 15 residues. Germline values: CDR1 SGHKS, CDR2 YYEKEE (reference sequence). CDR3 sequence (DNA): TGTGCCAGCAGCAGCTTGGACGGGCGAAATTCACCCCTCCACTTT. The encoded protein is CASSSLDGRNSPLHF.

The chain links TRBV7-9 to TRBJ2-2; tentative D call: TRBD1 (5 bases). The V end lost 5 bases, the J end lost 9 bases, and 16 bases lay between the germline ends. Germline V gives CDR1 SEHNR, CDR2 FQNEAQ (reference sequence). This CDR3 comprises 14 residues. The CDR3: CASSPRQQVRELFF. Written as DNA, the CDR3 is TGTGCCAGCAGCCCCCGACAGCAGGTCAGGGAGCTGTTTTTT.

The rearrangement joins TRBV28 to TRBJ2-7; D remains ambiguous. This CDR3 is 12 amino acids long. V lost 6 bases and J lost 3, with 9 bases in between. Per germline, CDR1 MDHEN and CDR2 SYDVKM. The CDR3 loop reads CASSSDFYEQYF. The CDR3, as DNA: TGTGCCAGCAGCAGTGACTTCTACGAGCAGTACTTC.

This clone was counted once. The genes are TRBV13 and TRBJ2-4, with D unresolved. The CDR3 runs to 15 residues. The germline V gene has CDR1 PRHDT and CDR2 FYEKMQ (reference sequence). Trimming took off 5 bases at V and 0 bases at J, with 11 bases between the two ends. The CDR3 protein is CASSPGPPAKNIQYF. The CDR3 DNA follows: TGTGCCAGCAGCCCTGGACCCCCAGCCAAAAACATTCAGTACTTC.

CDR3 sequence: CATQRGSDEKLFF. DNA for the CDR3: TGTGCAACACAAAGGGGGAGCGATGAAAAACTGTTTTTT. This chain connects TRBV18 to TRBJ1-4, with D perhaps TRBD1 (6 bases). Germline assignment: CDR1 KGHSH and CDR2 LQKENI. CDR3 length equals 13 residues.

The chain is built from TRBV5-6 and TRBJ2-7; 11 bases are shared with TRBD2. V lost 1 base to trimming and J lost 3 bases; unmatched junction nucleotides: 3. This CDR3 contains 15 residues. Germline CDR1 reads SGHDT; CDR2 reads YYEEEE. For the CDR3, the DNA is TGTGCCAGCAGCTTGTATACTAGCGGGAGCTACGAGCAGTACTTC. Protein sequence: CASSLYTSGSYEQYF.

This chain uses TRBV5-1 with TRBJ1-4; TRBD1 aligns across 7 bases. V shed 3 bases, J shed 3 bases, and the junction held 5 bases outside the gene matches. The CDR3 length is 15 residues. Germline-derived CDR1 and CDR2 are SGHRS and YFSETQ. The CDR3 region is CASSSPGTANEKLFF. The CDR3 DNA follows: TGCGCCAGCAGCTCGCCCGGGACAGCTAATGAAAAACTGTTTTTT. Combining the CDR3 with reference TRBV5-1 and TRBJ1-4 gives the whole variable domain KAGVTQTPRYLIKTRGQQVTLSCSPISGHRSVSWYQQTPGQGLQFLFEYFSETQRNKGNFPGRFSGRQFSNSRSEMNVSTLELGDSALYLCASSSPGTANEKLFFGSGTQLSVL.

This sequence joins TRBV11-3 and TRBJ2-3; no clear D gene. CDR1 and CDR2 from the germline V gene are SGHNT and YENEEA. Trimming pared 5 bases from V and 1 base from J, leaving 13 bases between. This CDR3 is 15 amino acids long. The CDR3 region has the DNA TGTGCCAGCAGCGAGAAGGGCATAGGCACAGATACGCAGTATTTT. Its protein product is CASSEKGIGTDTQYF.

The J gene is TRBJ1-2, the V gene TRBV30; D ambiguous. The CDR3 extends over 13 amino acids. CDR1 is GTSNPN and CDR2 is SVGIG in the germline V gene (reference sequence). Trimming left V 6 bases short and J 5 bases short, with 16 bases between. The CDR3: CACLPAGRYGYTF. The CDR3 nucleotides read TGTGCCTGCCTGCCAGCTGGAAGATATGGCTACACCTTC.

For this clone: At the DNA level, this CDR3 is encoded by other sequences in the same sample as well. The rearrangement joins TRBV28 to TRBJ1-4; D remains unclear. CDR3 length: 14 residues. Looked up from germline, CDR1 is MDHEN and CDR2 is SYDVKM. V was trimmed by 3 bases and J by 1 base, leaving 6 bases between them. The CDR3, as DNA: TGTGCCAGCAGTTTTTCAGGAACTAATGAAAAACTGTTTTTT. Translated: CASSFSGTNEKLFF.

The chain has TRBV9 and TRBJ1-2; 8 nucleotides align to TRBD1. This CDR3 region has 13 residues. The trim removed 3 bases at V and 8 bases at J, leaving 6 bases unmatched. CDR1 SGDLS and CDR2 YYNGEE come from the germline V gene. CDR3 amino acids: CASSATGEWGYTF. CDR3 bases: TGTGCCAGCAGCGCGACAGGGGAGTGGGGCTACACCTTC.

CDR3 DNA: TGTGCCAGCAGTGAATTAGGACAGGGATTCTGGGCCGAATACGAGCAGTACTTC. Its protein is CASSELGQGFWAEYEQYF. The V and J genes are TRBV6-1 and TRBJ2-7; 8 bases are shared with TRBD1. Germline values: CDR1 MNHNS, CDR2 SASEGT. This CDR3 contains 18 residues. The V and J ends lost 2 bases and 4 bases, in that order; junction bases with no gene match: 16.